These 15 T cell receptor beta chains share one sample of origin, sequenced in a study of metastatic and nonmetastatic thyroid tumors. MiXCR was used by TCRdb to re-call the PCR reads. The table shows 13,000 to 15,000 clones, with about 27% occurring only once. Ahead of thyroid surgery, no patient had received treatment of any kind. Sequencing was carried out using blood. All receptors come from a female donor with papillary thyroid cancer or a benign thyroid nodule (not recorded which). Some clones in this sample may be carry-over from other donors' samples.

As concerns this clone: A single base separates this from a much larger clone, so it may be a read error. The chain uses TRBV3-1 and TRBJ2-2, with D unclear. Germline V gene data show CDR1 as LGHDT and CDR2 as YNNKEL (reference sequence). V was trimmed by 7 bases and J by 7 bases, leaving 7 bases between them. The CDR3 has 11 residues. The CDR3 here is CASIRGGELFF. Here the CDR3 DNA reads TGTGCCAGCATCCGTGGCGGGGAGCTGTTTTTT.

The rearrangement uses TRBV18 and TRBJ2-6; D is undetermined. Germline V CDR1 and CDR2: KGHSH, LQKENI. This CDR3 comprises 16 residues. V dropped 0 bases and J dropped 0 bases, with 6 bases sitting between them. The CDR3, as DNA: TGTGCCAGCTCACCACCGGGTGCCTCTGGGGCCAACGTCCTGACTTTC. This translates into CASSPPGASGANVLTF.

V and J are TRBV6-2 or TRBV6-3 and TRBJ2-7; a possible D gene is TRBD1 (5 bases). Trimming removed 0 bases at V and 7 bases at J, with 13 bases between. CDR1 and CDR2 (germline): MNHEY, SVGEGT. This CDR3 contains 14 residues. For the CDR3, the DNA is TGTGCCAGCAGTTACTCGCAGGGTTTTAGTGAGCAGTACTTC. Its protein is CASSYSQGFSEQYF.

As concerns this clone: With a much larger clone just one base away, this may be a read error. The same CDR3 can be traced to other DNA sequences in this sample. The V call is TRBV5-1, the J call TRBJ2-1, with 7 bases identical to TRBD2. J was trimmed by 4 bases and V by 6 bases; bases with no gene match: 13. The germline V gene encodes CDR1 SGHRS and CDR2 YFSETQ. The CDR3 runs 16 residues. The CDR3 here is CASNDRPGGVYNEQFF. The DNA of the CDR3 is TGCGCCAGCAACGATCGACCGGGGGGTGTTTACAATGAGCAGTTCTTC.

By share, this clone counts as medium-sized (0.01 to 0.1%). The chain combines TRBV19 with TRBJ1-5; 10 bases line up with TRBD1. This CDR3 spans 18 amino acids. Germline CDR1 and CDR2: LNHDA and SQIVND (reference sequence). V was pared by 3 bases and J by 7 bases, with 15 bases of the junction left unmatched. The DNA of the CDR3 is TGTGCCAGTAGTATTTTCGGCCGGACCGGGACAGGGGACCAGCCCCAGCATTTT. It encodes CASSIFGRTGTGDQPQHF. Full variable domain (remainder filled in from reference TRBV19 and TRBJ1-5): DGGITQSPKYLFRKEGQNVTLSCEQNLNHDAMYWYRQDPGQGLRLIYYSQIVNDFQKGDIAEGYSVSREKKESFPLTVTSAQKNPTAFYLCASSIFGRTGTGDQPQHFGDGTRLSIL.

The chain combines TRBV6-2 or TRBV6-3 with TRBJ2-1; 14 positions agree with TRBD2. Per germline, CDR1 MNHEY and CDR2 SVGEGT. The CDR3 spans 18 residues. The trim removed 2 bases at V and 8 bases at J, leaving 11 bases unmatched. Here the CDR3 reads CASSYKGLAGVRRDEQFF. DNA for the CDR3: TGTGCCAGCAGTTACAAGGGACTAGCGGGAGTAAGGAGAGATGAGCAGTTCTTC.

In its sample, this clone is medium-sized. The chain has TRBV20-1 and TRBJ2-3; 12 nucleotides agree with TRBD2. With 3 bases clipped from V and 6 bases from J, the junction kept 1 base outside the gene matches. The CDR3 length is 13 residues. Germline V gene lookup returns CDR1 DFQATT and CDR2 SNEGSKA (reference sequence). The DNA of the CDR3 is TGCAGTGCTAGTGGGACTAGCGGGGATACGCAGTATTTT. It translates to CSASGTSGDTQYF.

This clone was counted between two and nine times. CDR3 in amino acids: CARQGDHTEAFF. As DNA, the CDR3 is TGTGCCAGACAGGGGGATCACACTGAAGCTTTCTTT. The chain recombines TRBV6-1 with TRBJ1-1; 8 bases are shared with TRBD1. CDR3 length: 12 amino acids. Germline V gene sequence: CDR1 MNHNS, CDR2 SASEGT. V shed 9 bases and J 3 bases; nucleotides not matched to a gene: 3.

CDR3 protein: CASSWGLGSETQYF. The CDR3 DNA follows: TGTGCCAGCAGTTGGGGCCTTGGGTCGGAGACCCAGTACTTC. V and J are TRBV12-3 or TRBV12-4 and TRBJ2-5; tentative D call: TRBD1 (5 bases). CDR3 length: 14 residues. V lost 4 bases, J lost 5 bases, and 14 bases lay in between.

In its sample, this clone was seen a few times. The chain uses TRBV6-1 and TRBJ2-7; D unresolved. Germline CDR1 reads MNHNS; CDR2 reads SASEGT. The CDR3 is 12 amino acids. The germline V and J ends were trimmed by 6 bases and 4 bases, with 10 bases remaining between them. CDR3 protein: CASSPFGYEQYF. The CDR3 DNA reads TGTGCCAGCAGCCCCTTTGGATACGAGCAGTACTTC.

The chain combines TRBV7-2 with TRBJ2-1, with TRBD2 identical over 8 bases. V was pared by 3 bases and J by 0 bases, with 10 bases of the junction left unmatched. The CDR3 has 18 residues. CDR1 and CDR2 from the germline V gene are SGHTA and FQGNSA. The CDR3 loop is CASSLPSGSRSSYNEQFF. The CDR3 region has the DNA TGTGCCAGCAGCTTGCCTAGCGGGTCACGGAGCTCCTACAATGAGCAGTTCTTC.

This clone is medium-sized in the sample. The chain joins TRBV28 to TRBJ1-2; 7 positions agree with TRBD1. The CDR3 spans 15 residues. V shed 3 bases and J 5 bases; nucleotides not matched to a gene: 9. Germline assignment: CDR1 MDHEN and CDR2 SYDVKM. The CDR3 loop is CASSFSLGGAYGYTF. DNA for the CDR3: TGTGCCAGCAGTTTCTCTTTAGGGGGCGCGTATGGCTACACCTTC.

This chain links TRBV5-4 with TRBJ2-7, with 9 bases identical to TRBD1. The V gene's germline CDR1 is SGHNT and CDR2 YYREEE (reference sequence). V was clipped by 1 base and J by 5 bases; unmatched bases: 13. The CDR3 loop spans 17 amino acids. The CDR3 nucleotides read TGTGCCAGCAGCTTGACCGGGAGACAGGGGGGGAGTGACGAGCAGTACTTC. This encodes CASSLTGRQGGSDEQYF.

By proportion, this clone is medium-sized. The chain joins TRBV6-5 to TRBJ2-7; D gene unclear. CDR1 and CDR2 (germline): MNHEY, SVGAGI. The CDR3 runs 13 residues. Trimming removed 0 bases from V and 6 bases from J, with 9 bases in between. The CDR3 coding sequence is TGTGCCAGCAGTTACTCAGGTTTGTCCGAGCAGTACTTC. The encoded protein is CASSYSGLSEQYF.

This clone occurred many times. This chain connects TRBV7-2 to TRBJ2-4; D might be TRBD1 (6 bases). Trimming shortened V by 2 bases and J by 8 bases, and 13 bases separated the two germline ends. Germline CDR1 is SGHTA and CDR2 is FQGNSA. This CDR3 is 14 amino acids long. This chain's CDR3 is CASSLTGISDIQYF. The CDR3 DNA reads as TGTGCCAGCAGCTTAACAGGGATCTCGGACATTCAGTACTTC.